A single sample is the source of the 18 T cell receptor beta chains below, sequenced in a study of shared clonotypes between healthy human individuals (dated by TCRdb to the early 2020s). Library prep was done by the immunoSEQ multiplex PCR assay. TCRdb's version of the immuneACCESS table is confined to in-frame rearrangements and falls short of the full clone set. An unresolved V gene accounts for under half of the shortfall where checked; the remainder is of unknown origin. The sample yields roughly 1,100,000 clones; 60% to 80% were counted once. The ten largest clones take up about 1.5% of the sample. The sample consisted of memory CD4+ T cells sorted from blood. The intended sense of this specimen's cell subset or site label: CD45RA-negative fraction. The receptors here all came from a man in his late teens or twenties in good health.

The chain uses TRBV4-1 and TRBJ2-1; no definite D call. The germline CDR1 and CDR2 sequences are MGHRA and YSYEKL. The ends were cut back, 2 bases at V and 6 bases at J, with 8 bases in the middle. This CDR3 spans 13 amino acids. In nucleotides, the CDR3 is TGCGCCAGCAGCCAACTAGGGTTCAATGAGCAGTTCTTC. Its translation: CASSQLGFNEQFF.

This chain's CDR3 is CASRDRGTGELFF. DNA of the CDR3: TGTGCCAGTAGGGACAGGGGCACCGGGGAGCTGTTTTTT. This chain joins TRBV19 and TRBJ2-2, with 9 bases aligning to TRBD1. Germline CDR1 reads LNHDA; CDR2 reads SQIVND (reference sequence). V shed 6 bases, J shed 4 bases, and the junction held 0 bases outside the gene matches. CDR3 length: 13 amino acids. Using reference TRBV19 and TRBJ2-2 for the parts outside the CDR3, the full variable domain is DGGITQSPKYLFRKEGQNVTLSCEQNLNHDAMYWYRQDPGQGLRLIYYSQIVNDFQKGDIAEGYSVSREKKESFPLTVTSAQKNPTAFYLCASRDRGTGELFFGEGSRLTVL.

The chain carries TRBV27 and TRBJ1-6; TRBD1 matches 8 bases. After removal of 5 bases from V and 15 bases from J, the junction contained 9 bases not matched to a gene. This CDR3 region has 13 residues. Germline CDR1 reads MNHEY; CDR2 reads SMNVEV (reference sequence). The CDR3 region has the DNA TGTGCCAGCAGTCAAGGGACAGGCCCGATCCTCCACTTT. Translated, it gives CASSQGTGPILHF.

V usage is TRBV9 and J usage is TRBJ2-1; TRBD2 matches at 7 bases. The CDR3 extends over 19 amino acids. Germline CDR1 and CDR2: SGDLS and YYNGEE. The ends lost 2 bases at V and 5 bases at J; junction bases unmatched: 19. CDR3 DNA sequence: TGTGCCAGCAGCGTGTCCTTGAGCACTCTACGGGGGGACGACAATGAGCAGTTCTTC. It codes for CASSVSLSTLRGDDNEQFF.

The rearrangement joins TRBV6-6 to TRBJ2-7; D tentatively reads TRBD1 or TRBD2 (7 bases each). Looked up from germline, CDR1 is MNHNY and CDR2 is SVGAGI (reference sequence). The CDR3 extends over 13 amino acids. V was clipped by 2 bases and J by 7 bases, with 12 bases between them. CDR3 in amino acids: CASSYGRGQEQYF. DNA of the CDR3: TGTGCCAGCAGTTACGGGAGGGGGCAGGAGCAGTACTTC.

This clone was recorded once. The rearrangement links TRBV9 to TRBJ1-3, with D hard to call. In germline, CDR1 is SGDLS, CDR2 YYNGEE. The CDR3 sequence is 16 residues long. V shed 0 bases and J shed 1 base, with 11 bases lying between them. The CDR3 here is CASSVDISGSGNTIYF. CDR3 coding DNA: TGTGCCAGCAGCGTAGATATATCTGGGTCTGGAAACACCATATATTTT.

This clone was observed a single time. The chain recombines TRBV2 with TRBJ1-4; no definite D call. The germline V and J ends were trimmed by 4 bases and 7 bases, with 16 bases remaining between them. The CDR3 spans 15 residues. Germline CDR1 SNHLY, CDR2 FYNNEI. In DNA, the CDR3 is TGTGCCAGCAGTGGGGTCCGGGCAGTCACTGAAAAACTGTTTTTT. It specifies CASSGVRAVTEKLFF.

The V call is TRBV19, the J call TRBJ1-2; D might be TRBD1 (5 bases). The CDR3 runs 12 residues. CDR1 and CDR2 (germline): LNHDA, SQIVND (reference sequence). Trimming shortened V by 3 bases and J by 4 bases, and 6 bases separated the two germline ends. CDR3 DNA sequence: TGTGCCAGTAGTATTAGGGGCTATGGCTACACCTTC. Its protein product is CASSIRGYGYTF.

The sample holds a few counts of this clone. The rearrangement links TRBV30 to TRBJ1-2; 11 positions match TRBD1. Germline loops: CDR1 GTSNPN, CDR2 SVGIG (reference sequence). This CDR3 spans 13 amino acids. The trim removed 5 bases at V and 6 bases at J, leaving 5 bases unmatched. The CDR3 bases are TGTGCCTGGCTCGGACAGGGGGCTAATGGCTACACCTTC. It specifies CAWLGQGANGYTF.

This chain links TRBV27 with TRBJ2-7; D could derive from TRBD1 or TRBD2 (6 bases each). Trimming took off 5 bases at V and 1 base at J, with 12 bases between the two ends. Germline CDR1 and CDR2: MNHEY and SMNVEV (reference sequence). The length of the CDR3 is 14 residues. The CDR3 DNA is TGTGCCAGCAGTCGCCAGGGGACTTCCTACGAGCAGTACTTC. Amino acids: CASSRQGTSYEQYF.

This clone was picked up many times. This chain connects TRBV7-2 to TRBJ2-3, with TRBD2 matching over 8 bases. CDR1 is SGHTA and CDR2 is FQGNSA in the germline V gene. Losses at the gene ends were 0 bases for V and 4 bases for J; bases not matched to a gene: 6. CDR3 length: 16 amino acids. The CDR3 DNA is TGTGCCAGCAGCTTAGCGGGTACTAGCGGTGCAGATACGCAGTATTTT. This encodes CASSLAGTSGADTQYF.

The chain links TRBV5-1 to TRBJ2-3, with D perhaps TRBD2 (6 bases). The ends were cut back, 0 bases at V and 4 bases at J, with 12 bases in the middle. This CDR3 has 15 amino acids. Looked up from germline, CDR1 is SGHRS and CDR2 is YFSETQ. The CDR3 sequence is CASSLGGVVSDTQYF. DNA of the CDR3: TGCGCCAGCAGCTTGGGCGGGGTTGTATCAGATACGCAGTATTTT.

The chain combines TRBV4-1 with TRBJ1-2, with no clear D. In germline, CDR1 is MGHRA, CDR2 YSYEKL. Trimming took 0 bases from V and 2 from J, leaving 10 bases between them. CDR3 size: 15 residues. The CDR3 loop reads CASSQEVVGNYGYTF. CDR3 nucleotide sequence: TGCGCCAGCAGCCAAGAAGTCGTCGGCAACTATGGCTACACCTTC.

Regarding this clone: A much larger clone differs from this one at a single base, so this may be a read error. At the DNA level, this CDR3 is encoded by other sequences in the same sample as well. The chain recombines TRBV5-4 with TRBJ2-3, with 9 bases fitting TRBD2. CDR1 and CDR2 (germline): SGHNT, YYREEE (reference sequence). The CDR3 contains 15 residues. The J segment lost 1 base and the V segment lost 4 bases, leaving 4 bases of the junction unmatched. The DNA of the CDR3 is TGTGCCAGCAGCAGGGGCGGGGGGGGCACAGATACGCAGTATTTT. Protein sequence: CASSRGGGGTDTQYF.

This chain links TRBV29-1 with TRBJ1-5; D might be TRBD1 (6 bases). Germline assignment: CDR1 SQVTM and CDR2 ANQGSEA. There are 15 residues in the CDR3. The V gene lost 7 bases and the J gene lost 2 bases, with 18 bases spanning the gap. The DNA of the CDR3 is TGCAGCGCACAGGGCGGTGGGGCTGGCAATCAGCCCCAGCATTTT. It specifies CSAQGGGAGNQPQHF.

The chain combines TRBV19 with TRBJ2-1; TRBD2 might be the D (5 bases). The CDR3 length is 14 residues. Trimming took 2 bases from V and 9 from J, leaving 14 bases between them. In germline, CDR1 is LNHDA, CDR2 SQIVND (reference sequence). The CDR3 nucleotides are TGTGCCAGTAGTATAAGAGGGTCCAGCGGTGAGCAGTTCTTC. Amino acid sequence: CASSIRGSSGEQFF.

The CDR3 nucleotides read TGCGCCAGCAGCCAAGCGGGGCAGGGGACCTATGGCTACACCTTC. Amino acids: CASSQAGQGTYGYTF. The chain links TRBV4-1 to TRBJ1-2; weak D call: TRBD1 (6 bases). This CDR3 has 15 residues. CDR1 and CDR2 (germline): MGHRA, YSYEKL. V was pared by 1 base and J by 4 bases, with 13 bases between.

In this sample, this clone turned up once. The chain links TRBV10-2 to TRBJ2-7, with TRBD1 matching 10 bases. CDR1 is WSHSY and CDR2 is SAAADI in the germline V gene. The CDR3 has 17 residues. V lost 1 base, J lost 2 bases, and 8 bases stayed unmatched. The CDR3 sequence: CASSEYLSGTGAYEQYF. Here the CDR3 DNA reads TGCGCCAGCAGTGAGTATCTCTCCGGGACAGGGGCCTACGAGCAGTACTTC.